The present entry profiles one T cell receptor beta chain with its context. Its antigen remains unknown. Sequencing relied on a cDNA template that was reverse transcribed from extracted RNA. The method was immunoSEQ multiplex PCR; TCRdb's version includes in-frame clones alone and lacks a portion of them. The sample holds tens of thousands of clones, approximately 60% seen once. The record originates from a study of CD8+ T cells in alopecia areata. General observations from the study: Lesional scalp exceeded normal scalp in clonality, especially in alopecia totalis/universalis.

The CDR3 totals 12 residues. The germline V gene encodes CDR1 GTSNPN and CDR2 SVGIG (reference sequence). V gave up 8 bases and J gave up 2 bases, with 13 bases separating them. This chain links TRBV30 with TRBJ2-7; D not resolved. The TCR originated in a human donor with alopecia areata. Sequenced here: CD8+ T cells sorted from blood, sampled at week 0. The CDR3 DNA reads TGTGCCGGCGAAAGGTTGACCTACGAGCAGTACTTC. This gives the protein CAGERLTYEQYF.